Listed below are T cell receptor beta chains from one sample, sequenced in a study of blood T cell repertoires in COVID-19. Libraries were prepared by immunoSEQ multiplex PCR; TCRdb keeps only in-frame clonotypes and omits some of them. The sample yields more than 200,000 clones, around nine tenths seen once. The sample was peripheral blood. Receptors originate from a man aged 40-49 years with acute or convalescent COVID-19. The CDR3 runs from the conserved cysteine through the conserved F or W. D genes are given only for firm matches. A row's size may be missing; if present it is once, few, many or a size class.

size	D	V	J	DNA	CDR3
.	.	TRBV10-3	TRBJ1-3	TGTGCCATCAGAGGGGCCGGAAACACCATATATTTT	CAIRGAGNTIYF
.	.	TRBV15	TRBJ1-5	TGTGCCACCAGCAGAGATGGGGAGGGGGTTCAGCCCCAGCATTTT	CATSRDGEGVQPQHF
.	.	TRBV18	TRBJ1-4	TGTGCCAGCTCACCGTTCGGGGGGAGGGACGAAAAACTGTTTTTT	CASSPFGGRDEKLFF
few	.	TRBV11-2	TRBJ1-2	TGTGCCAGCAGCTTGAGACATAGTTCTAACTATGGCTACACCTTC	CASSLRHSSNYGYTF
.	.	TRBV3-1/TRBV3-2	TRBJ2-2	TGTGCCAGCAGCCAGGCCATGAACACCGGGGAGCTGTTTTTT	CASSQAMNTGELFF
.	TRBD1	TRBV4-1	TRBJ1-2	TGCGCCAGCAGCCAAGATCCTGCAGGGGGCTCTGGCTACACCTTC	CASSQDPAGGSGYTF
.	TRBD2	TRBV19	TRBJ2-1	TGTGCCAGTAGGTCCCGACTAAGCGGGGGGGGATTAGGCAATGAGCAGTTCTTC	CASRSRLSGGGLGNEQFF
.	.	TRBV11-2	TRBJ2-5	TGTGCCAGCAGCCGCCAACAGGGTCAAGAGACCCAGTACTTC	CASSRQQGQETQYF
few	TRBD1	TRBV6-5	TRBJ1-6	TGTGCCAGCGGATCCTCCGGGACAGGGGATTCACCCCTCCACTTT	CASGSSGTGDSPLHF
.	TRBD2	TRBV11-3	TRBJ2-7	TGTGCCAGCAGCCCAGGGTCTAGCGGGAGTCGCGAGCAGTACTTC	CASSPGSSGSREQYF